This T cell receptor beta chain derives from a study of cytomegalovirus exposure and HLA in healthy donors. Overall study findings and caveats: Based on reports, TCR beta sequences accurately predicted HLA-A and HLA-B alleles for most subjects.

The PCR was carried out with 60 Vbeta primers and 13 Jbeta primers. Data came from immunoSEQ multiplex PCR; TCRdb stores just in-frame clones and leaves some out. The sample has approximately 190,000 clones; 75% to 85% are singletons. In regard to this clone: The antigen is unknown.

Germline V gives CDR1 SGHRS, CDR2 YFSETQ. V trimming: 0 bases; J trimming: 2 bases; junction bases outside the gene matches: 11. The CDR3 contains 18 residues. The source material was PBMCs. The clonotype was recovered from a woman between 18 and 29 years old in good health and CMV-seronegative. The genes are TRBV5-1 and TRBJ2-3, with 8 bases lining up with TRBD1. CDR3 protein: CASSLAEVTGGSTDTQYF. Here the CDR3 DNA reads TGCGCCAGCAGCTTGGCCGAGGTAACAGGGGGTTCCACAGATACGCAGTATTTT.